The T cell receptor (beta chain) described here comes from a study of blood T cell repertoires in COVID-19. Looking at the study overall: Researchers got acute and convalescent COVID-19 samples from the United States, Italy and Spain. T cells, B-cell-depleted T cells, or PBMCs provided the cDNA or gDNA that served as material.

Authors' data handling: For nucleated cells, counts were estimated from reference gene primer amplification. TCRdb's table, derived via immunoSEQ multiplex PCR, lists solely in-frame clones and lacks some. V, J and clone size are those of that table, while D and trimming were read from the DNA. In the table there are about 120,000 clones, roughly 90% of which are singletons. The CDR3 contains 13 residues. Deletions cut 1 base from V and 5 bases from J, with 9 bases between. CDR1 is SGHRS, CDR2 YFSETQ, per germline. The sequence was collected from a human donor with acute or convalescent COVID-19. The donor label of this sample is uncertain. V gene TRBV5-1 combines with J gene TRBJ2-5, with D tentatively TRBD1 (5 bases). Sequencing used peripheral blood. In DNA, the CDR3 is TGCGCCAGCAGCTTGCTAGGGGATGAGACCCAGTACTTC. The encoded protein is CASSLLGDETQYF.